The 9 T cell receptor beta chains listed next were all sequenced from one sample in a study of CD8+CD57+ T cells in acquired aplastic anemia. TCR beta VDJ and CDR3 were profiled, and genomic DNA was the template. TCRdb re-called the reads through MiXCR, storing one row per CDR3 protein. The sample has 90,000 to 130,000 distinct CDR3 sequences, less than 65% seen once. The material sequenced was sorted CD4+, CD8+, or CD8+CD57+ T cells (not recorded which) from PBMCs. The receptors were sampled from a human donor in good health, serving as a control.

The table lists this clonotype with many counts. The CDR3: CSARGLSGGAQDTQYF. The CDR3 DNA follows: TGCAGTGCTAGAGGCCTAAGCGGGGGGGCACAAGATACGCAGTATTTT. V gene TRBV20-1 combines with J gene TRBJ2-3; 10 bases map to TRBD2. There are 16 residues in the CDR3. Trimming at V came to 1 base and at J to 5 bases, leaving 9 bases not matched to a gene. Germline V gives CDR1 DFQATT, CDR2 SNEGSKA (reference sequence).

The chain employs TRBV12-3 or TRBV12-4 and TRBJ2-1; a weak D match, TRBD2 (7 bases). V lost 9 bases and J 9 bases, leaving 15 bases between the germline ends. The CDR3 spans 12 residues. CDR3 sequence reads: CASGGAGGEQFF. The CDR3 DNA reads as TGTGCCAGTGGGGGGGCGGGTGGTGAGCAGTTCTTC.

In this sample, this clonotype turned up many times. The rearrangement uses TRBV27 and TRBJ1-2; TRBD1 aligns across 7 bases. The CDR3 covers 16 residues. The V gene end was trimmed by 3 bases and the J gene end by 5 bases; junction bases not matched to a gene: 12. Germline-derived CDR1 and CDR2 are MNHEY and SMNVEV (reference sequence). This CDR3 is CASSFSSGTVAYGYTF. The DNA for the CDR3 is TGTGCCAGCAGTTTCTCCTCCGGGACAGTCGCTTATGGCTACACCTTC.

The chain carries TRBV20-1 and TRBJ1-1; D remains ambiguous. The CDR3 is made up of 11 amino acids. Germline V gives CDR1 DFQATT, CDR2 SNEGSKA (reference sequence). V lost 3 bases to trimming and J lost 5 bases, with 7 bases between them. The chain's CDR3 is CSASSGTEAFF. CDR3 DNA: TGCAGTGCTAGTTCCGGGACTGAAGCTTTCTTT.

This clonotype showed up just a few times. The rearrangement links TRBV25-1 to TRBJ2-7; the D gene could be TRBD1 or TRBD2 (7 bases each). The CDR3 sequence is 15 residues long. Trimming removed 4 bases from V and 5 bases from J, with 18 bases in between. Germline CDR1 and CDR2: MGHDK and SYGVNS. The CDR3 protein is CASSGGGRGFNEQYF. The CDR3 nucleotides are TGTGCCAGCAGTGGGGGGGGCAGGGGGTTCAACGAGCAGTACTTC.

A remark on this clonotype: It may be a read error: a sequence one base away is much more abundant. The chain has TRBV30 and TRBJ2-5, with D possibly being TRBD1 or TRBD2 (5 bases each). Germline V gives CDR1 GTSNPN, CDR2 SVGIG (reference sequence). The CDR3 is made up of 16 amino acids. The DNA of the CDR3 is TGTGGCTGGAGTGTTCTACCGGGACGGAGGAGCGAGACCCAGTACTTC. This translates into CGWSVLPGRRSETQYF.

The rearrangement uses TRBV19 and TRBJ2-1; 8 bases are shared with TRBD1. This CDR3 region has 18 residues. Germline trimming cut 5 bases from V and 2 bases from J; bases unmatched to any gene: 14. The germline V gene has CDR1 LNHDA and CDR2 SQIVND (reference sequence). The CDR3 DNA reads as TGTGCCAGTAGTCCTACGAATATAAGGACAGGGACCTACAATGAGCAGTTCTTC. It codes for CASSPTNIRTGTYNEQFF.

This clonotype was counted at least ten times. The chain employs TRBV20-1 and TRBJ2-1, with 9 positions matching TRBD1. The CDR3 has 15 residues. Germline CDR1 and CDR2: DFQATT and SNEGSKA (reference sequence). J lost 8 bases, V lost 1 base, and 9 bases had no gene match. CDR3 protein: CSARGRDRVSDEQFF. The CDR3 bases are TGCAGTGCTAGAGGCCGGGACAGGGTAAGCGATGAGCAGTTCTTC.

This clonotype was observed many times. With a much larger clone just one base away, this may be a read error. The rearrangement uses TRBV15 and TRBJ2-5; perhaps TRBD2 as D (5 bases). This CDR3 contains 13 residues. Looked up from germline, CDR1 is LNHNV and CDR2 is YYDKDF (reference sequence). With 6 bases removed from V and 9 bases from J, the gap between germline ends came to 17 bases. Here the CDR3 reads CATSPTALEAQYF. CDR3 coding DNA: TGTGCCACCAGTCCGACTGCCCTGGAGGCCCAGTACTTC.